This entry is about one TCR beta chain. These data belong to a study of blood T cell repertoires in COVID-19. Overall study context: Italy, Spain and the United States were the sources of the convalescent and acute COVID-19 samples. Sources were T cells, B-cell-depleted T cells, or PBMCs; the material itself was cDNA or gDNA.

In the authors' workflow: Amplification from reference gene primers served as the basis for estimated nucleated cell counts. TCRdb's table, derived via immunoSEQ multiplex PCR, lists solely in-frame clones and lacks some. D and trimming were read from the DNA, whereas the V and J calls and clone size are those reported in that table. In the table there are under 75,000 clones, 70% to 90% of which are singletons. The length of the CDR3 is 11 residues. Germline CDR1 is GTSNPN and CDR2 is SVGIG (reference sequence). V was pared by 8 bases and J by 2 bases, with 2 bases of the junction left unmatched. The sample comprised peripheral blood. The V and J genes are TRBV30 and TRBJ2-5; 7 bases line up with TRBD1. The source is a man younger than 40 with acute or convalescent COVID-19. CDR3 sequence (DNA): TGTGCCGGGGGACAGCAAGAGACCCAGTACTTC. Protein sequence: CAGGQQETQYF.